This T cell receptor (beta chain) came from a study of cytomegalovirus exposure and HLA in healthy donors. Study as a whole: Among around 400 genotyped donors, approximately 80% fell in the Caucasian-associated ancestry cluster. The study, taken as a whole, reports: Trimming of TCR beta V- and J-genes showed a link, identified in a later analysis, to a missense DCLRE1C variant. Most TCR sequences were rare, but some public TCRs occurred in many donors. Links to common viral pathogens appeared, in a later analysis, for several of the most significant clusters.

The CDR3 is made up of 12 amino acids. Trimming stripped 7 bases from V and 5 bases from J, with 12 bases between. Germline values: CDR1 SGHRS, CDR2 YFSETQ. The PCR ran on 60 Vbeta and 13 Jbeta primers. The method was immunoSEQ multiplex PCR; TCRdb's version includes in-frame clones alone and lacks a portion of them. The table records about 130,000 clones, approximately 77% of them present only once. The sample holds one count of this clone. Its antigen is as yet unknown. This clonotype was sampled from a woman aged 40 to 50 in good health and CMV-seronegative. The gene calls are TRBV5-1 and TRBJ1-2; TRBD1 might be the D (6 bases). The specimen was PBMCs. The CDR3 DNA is TGCGCCAGCCGGACAGAGGAGTATGGCTACACCTTC. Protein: CASRTEEYGYTF.